This T cell receptor beta chain was retrieved from a study of T cell responses to AZD1222 COVID-19 vaccine. V lost 6 bases and J lost 2, with 8 bases in between. CDR1 SNHLY and CDR2 FYNNEI come from the germline V gene. The CDR3 runs to 13 residues. The protocol was immunoSEQ multiplex PCR, while the TCRdb copy is restricted to in-frame clones and leaves out a portion. Seen here are 240,000 or so clones, more than 80% observed once, and the top ten hold 0.55%. V gene TRBV2 combines with J gene TRBJ1-3; the D gene is possibly TRBD1 (5 bases). The material sequenced was peripheral blood, taken on day 0 of AZD1222 vaccination. The sequence derives from an adult in good health. CDR3 sequence reads: CASSWGTGNTIYF. The CDR3 coding sequence is TGTGCCAGCAGCTGGGGGACTGGAAACACCATATATTTT.